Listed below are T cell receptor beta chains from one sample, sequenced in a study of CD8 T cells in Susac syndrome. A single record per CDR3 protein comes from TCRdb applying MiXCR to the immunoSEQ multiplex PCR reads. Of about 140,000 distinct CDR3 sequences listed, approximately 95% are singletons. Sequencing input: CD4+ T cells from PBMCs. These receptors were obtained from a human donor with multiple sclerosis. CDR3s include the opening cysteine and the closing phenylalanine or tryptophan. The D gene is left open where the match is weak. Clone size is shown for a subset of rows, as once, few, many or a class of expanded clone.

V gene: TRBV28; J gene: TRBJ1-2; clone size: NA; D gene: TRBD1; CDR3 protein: CASIAGTGLGYTF
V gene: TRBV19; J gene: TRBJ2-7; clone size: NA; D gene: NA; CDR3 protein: CASSWHGETYEQYF
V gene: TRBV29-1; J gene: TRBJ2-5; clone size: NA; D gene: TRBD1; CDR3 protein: CSVGGTGVETQYF
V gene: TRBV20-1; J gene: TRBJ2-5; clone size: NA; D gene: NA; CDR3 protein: CSARVAETQYF
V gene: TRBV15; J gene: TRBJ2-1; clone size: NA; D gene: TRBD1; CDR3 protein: CATSRRDRGQNEQFF
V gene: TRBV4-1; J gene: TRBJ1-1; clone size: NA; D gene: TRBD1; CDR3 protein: CASSRILRDRQNTEAFF
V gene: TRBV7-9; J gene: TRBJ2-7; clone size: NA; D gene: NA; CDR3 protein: CASSGRDIYEQYF
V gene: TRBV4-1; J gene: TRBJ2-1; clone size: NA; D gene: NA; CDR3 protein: CASSQDGVTYNEQFF
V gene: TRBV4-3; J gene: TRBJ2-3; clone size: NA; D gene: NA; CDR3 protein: CASSQDIADTQYF
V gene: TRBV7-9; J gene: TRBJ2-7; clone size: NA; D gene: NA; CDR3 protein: CASSPARALAGEQYF
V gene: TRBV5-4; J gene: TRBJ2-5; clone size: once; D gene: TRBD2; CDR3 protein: CASALAGGETQYF
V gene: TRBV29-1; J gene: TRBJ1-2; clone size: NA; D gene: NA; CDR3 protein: CSVEDHGGYGYTF
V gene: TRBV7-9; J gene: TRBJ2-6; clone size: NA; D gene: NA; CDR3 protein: CASSDRDSDVLTF
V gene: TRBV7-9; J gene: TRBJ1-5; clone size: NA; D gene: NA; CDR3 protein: CASSALGARNQPQHF
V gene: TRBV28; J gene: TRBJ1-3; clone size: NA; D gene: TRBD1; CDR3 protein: CASSFQGAGNTIYF
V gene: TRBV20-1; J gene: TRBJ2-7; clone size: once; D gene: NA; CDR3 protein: CSARVRTDVQYF
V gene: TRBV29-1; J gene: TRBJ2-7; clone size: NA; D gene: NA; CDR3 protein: CSVAGGPYEQYF
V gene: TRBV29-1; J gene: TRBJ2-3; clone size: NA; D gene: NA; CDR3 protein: CSVEDWDADTQYF
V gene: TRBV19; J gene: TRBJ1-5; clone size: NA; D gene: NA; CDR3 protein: CASSTDSYNQPQHF
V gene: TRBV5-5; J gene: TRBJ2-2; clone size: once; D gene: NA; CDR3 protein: CASSFRRLNTGELFF
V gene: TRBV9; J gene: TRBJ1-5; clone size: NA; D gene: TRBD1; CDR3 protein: CASSVADRGVDQPQHF
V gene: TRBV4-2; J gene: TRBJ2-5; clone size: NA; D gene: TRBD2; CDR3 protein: CASSQVAGGQETQYF
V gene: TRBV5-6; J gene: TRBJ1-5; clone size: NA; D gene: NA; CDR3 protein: CASSVNRVLDQPQHF
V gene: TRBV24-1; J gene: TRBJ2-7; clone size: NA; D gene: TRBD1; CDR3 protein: CATSDASPGTDYEQYF
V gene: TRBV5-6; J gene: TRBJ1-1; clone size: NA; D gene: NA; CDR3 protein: CASGSWNTEAFF
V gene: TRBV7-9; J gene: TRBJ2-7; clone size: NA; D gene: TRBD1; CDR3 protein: CASSPDRGWEQYF
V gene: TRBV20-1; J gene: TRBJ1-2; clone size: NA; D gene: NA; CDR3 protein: CSAQTPRGSDYGYTF
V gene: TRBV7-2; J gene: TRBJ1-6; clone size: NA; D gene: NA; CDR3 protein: CASSPRRESSYNSPLHF
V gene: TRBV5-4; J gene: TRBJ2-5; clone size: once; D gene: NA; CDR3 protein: CASSRPLGEETQYF
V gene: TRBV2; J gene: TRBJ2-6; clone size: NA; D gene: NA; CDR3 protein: CASSHPATGANVLTF
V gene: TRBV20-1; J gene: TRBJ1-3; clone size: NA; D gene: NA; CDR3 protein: CSTTRWSGNTIYF
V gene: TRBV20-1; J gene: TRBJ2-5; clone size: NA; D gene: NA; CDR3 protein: CSARETSWGSQETQYF
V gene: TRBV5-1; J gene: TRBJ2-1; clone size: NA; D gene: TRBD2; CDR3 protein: CASSQVATSGHEQFF
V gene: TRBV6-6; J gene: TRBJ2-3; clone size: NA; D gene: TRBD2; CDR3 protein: CASTSGITDTQYF
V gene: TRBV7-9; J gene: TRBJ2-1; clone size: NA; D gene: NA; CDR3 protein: CASSPRGGQFF
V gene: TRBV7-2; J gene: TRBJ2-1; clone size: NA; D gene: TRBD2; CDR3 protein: CASSPRLAGGRNEQFF
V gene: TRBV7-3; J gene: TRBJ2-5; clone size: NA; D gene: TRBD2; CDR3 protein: CASSPSGPMGGGTQYF